This T cell receptor (beta chain) comes out of a study of CD8+ T cells in alopecia areata. Overall study results and limits: Researchers reported that TCR sharing among patients proved less clear than in mice, possibly HLA-linked.

Following extraction, RNA underwent reverse transcription to cDNA, which served as the sequencing template. The table came from immunoSEQ multiplex PCR; TCRdb's copy has only in-frame clones and leaves some out. The sample yields about 23,000 clones, under 60% seen once. The sample holds a few counts of this clone. The antigen is undetermined. Alopecia areata patients gave lesional scalp punch biopsies and peripheral blood samples. From germline, CDR1 is LNHDA and CDR2 SQIVND (reference sequence). V was shortened by 6 bases and J by 11 bases, with 13 bases between the two germline ends. The CDR3 length is 11 residues.

Sequencing was carried out using NKG2D-high CD8+ T cells sorted from blood. This clonotype was obtained from a human donor with alopecia areata. The chain joins TRBV19 to TRBJ1-1; unclear D gene. The CDR3 coding sequence is TGTGCCAGTAGCACCGCAGTGGAGGCTTTCTTT. Its translation: CASSTAVEAFF.